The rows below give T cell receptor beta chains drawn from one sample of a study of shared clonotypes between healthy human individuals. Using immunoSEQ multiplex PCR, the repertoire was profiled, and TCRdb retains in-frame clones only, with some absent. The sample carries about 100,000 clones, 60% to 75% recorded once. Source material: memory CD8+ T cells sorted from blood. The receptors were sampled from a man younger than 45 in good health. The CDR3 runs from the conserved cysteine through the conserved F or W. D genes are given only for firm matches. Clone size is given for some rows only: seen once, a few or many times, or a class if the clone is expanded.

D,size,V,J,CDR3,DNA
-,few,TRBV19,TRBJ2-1,CASSITPSPSDEQFF,TGTGCCAGTAGTATAACCCCGTCCCCGTCCGATGAGCAGTTCTTC
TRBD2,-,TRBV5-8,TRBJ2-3,CASSELAGAATDTQYF,TGTGCCAGCAGCGAATTAGCGGGAGCGGCCACAGATACGCAGTATTTT
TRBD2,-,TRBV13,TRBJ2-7,CASSLPRSGPSYEQYF,TGTGCCAGCAGCTTACCTCGTAGCGGGCCGTCCTACGAGCAGTACTTC
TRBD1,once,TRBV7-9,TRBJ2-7,CASSPKDREFAEQYF,TGTGCCAGCAGCCCGAAGGACAGGGAATTCGCCGAGCAGTACTTC
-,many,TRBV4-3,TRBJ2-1,CASSQEGGSSYNEQFF,TGCGCCAGCAGCCAAGAGGGCGGTAGCTCCTACAATGAGCAGTTCTTC
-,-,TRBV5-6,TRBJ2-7,CASSLGGDTYEQYF,TGTGCCAGCAGCTTGGGCGGAGATACCTACGAGCAGTACTTC
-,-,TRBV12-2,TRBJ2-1,CASRSPLTSETSNEQFF,TGTGCAAGTCGCTCACCCCTGACTAGCGAAACATCGAATGAGCAGTTCTTC
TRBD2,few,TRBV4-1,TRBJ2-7,CASSQDTSGSLREQYF,TGCGCCAGCAGCCAAGATACTAGCGGGAGTCTGAGGGAGCAGTACTTC
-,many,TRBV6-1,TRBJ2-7,CASKGIGYEQYF,TGTGCCAGCAAGGGTATTGGTTACGAGCAGTACTTC
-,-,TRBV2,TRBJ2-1,CAGTGEPVGTSVNEQFF,TGTGCCGGAACCGGGGAGCCCGTCGGGACGTCGGTCAATGAGCAGTTCTTC
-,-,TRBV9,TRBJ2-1,CASSLKLGVSYNEQFF,TGTGCCAGCAGCCTAAAGTTGGGGGTTTCCTACAATGAGCAGTTCTTC
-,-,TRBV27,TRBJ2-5,CASSILASEETQYF,TGTGCCAGCAGTATTCTCGCTAGCGAAGAGACCCAGTACTTC
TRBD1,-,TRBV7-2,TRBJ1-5,CASSLMGQGVNQPQHF,TGTGCCAGCAGCTTGATGGGACAGGGGGTCAATCAGCCCCAGCATTTT
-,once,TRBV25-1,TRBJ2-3,CASRRTESTDTQYF,TGTGCCAGCAGGAGGACAGAGAGCACAGATACGCAGTATTTT
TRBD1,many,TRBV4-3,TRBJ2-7,CASSQSLGTAYEQYF,TGCGCCAGCAGCCAATCACTAGGGACAGCGTACGAGCAGTACTTC
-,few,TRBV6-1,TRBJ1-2,CASSPVPAGGYGYTF,TGTGCCAGCAGTCCCGTTCCCGCAGGCGGGTATGGCTACACCTTC
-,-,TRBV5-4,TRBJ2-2,CASSLELGRAGELFF,TGTGCCAGCAGCTTGGAATTGGGTAGGGCCGGGGAGCTGTTTTTT
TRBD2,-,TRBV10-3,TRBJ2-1,CAISEPEPAGEINEQFF,TGTGCCATCAGTGAGCCCGAGCCAGCGGGAGAAATTAATGAGCAGTTCTTC
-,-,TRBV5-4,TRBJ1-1,CASSLPVSSEAFF,TGTGCCAGCAGCCTCCCGGTATCTTCTGAAGCTTTCTTT
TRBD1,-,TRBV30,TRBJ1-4,CAWTGPTGAGGEKLFF,TGTGCCTGGACAGGTCCAACAGGGGCCGGGGGTGAAAAACTGTTTTTT
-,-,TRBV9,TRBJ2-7,CASSREGGYEQYF,TGTGCCAGCAGCAGGGAAGGGGGCTACGAGCAGTACTTC
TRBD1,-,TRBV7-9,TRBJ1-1,CAGDRVRNTEAFF,TGTGCCGGTGACAGGGTTCGGAACACTGAAGCTTTCTTT
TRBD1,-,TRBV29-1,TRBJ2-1,CSAANPGQVTDNEQFF,TGCAGCGCGGCCAATCCGGGACAGGTTACGGACAATGAGCAGTTCTTC
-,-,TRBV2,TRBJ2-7,CAGGGFSYEQYF,TGTGCCGGGGGGGGCTTCTCCTACGAGCAGTACTTC
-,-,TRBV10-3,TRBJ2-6,CAITPTLGTGANVLTF,TGTGCCATCACTCCTACATTAGGTACTGGGGCCAACGTCCTGACTTTC
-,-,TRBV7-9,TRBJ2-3,CASSPADTQYF,TGTGCCAGCAGCCCGGCCGATACGCAGTATTTT
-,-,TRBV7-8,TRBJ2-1,CASSPALGLPYNEQFF,TGTGCCAGCAGCCCTGCGTTGGGACTGCCATACAATGAGCAGTTCTTC
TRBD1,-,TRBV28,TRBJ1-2,CASTSRGGQGAGYGYTF,TGTGCCAGCACATCCAGGGGAGGCCAGGGGGCCGGCTATGGCTACACCTTC
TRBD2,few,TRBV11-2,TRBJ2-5,CASSRYSGRAPLGQETQYF,TGTGCCAGCAGCCGGTATAGCGGGAGGGCCCCGTTGGGCCAAGAGACCCAGTACTTC
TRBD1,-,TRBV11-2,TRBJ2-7,CASSLPGTGLYEQYF,TGTGCCAGCAGCTTACCCGGGACAGGGCTCTACGAGCAGTACTTC
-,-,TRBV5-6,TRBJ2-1,CASSLYLDILLPKLFF,TGTGCCAGCAGCTTGTATTTGGACATTCTGTTACCAAAGCTGTTCTTC
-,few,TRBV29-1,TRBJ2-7,CSARTEAYEQYF,TGCAGCGCCAGGACCGAAGCCTACGAGCAGTACTTC
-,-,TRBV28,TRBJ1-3,CASTDPTVGNTIYF,TGTGCCAGCACCGACCCAACGGTGGGAAACACCATATATTTT
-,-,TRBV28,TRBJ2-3,CASRLMDSTSTDTQYF,TGTGCCAGCAGGTTAATGGACTCCACTAGCACAGATACGCAGTATTTT
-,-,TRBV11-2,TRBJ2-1,CASSLLAFNEQFF,TGTGCCAGCAGCCTTCTAGCCTTCAATGAGCAGTTCTTC
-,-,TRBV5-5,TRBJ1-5,CASSLGLSDQPQHF,TGTGCCAGCAGCCTTGGATTGTCCGATCAGCCCCAGCATTTT
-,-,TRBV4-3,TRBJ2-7,CASSQSMGGRSYEQYF,TGCGCCAGCAGCCAATCTATGGGGGGACGGAGCTACGAGCAGTACTTC
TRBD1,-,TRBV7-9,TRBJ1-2,CASIPSGTGGLNYGYTF,TGTGCCAGCATACCAAGCGGGACAGGGGGCCTCAACTATGGCTACACCTTC
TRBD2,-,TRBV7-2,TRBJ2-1,CASSFPTSGSRYNEQFF,TGTGCCAGCAGCTTCCCCACTAGCGGGAGTAGGTACAATGAGCAGTTCTTC
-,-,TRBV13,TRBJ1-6,CASSLGNSPLHF,TGTGCCAGCAGCTTAGGAAATTCACCCCTCCACTTT
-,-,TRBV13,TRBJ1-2,CASSPIRGYGYTF,TGTGCCAGCAGCCCCATAAGGGGCTATGGCTACACCTTC
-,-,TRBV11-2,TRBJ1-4,CASSFTGSLKEKLFF,TGTGCCAGCAGCTTCACAGGCTCTCTAAAAGAAAAACTGTTTTTT